These 13 T cell receptor beta chains share one sample of origin, sequenced in a study of blood T cell repertoires in COVID-19. The method was immunoSEQ multiplex PCR; TCRdb's version includes in-frame clones alone and lacks a portion of them. The table records some 460,000 clones, about nine tenths of them present only once. The sequenced material came from PBMCs or T cells enriched from blood (not recorded which). These receptors came from a woman between 18 and 29 years old who had recovered from COVID-19.

This chain links TRBV27 with TRBJ1-1; maybe TRBD1 (6 bases). The CDR3 spans 14 residues. V gave up 8 bases and J gave up 4 bases, with 17 bases separating them. Germline values: CDR1 MNHEY, CDR2 SMNVEV (reference sequence). The CDR3 region is CASQRGTRSTEAFF. CDR3 nucleotides: TGTGCCAGCCAAAGGGGGACCCGGAGCACTGAAGCTTTCTTT.

This chain connects TRBV2 to TRBJ2-5; TRBD2 agrees at 7 bases. There are 15 residues in the CDR3. Germline V lookup: CDR1 SNHLY, CDR2 FYNNEI. V lost 5 bases, J lost 2 bases, and 8 bases stayed unmatched. CDR3 amino acids: CASSPLGTTQETQYF. The CDR3 nucleotides are TGTGCCAGCAGTCCATTGGGGACTACTCAAGAGACCCAGTACTTC.

The CDR3 protein is CASSLILDEKLFF. The CDR3 DNA follows: TGCGCCAGCAGCTTGATCCTAGATGAAAAACTGTTTTTT. The genes are TRBV5-1 and TRBJ1-4; D is ambiguous. The germline gives CDR1 SGHRS, CDR2 YFSETQ. V shed 1 base and J shed 6 bases, with 7 bases lying between them. The CDR3 spans 13 residues. Variable domain in full (rest from reference TRBV5-1 and TRBJ1-4): KAGVTQTPRYLIKTRGQQVTLSCSPISGHRSVSWYQQTPGQGLQFLFEYFSETQRNKGNFPGRFSGRQFSNSRSEMNVSTLELGDSALYLCASSLILDEKLFFGSGTQLSVL.

The rearrangement uses TRBV5-1 and TRBJ1-1; TRBD1 is a possible D gene (5 bases). The CDR3 has 14 amino acids. CDR1 and CDR2 from the germline V gene are SGHRS and YFSETQ. The V gene lost 5 bases and the J gene lost 5 bases, with 16 bases spanning the gap. The DNA of the CDR3 is TGCGCCAGCAGGGTGGAAGGGGTCCCTACTGAAGCTTTCTTT. Its translation: CASRVEGVPTEAFF.

The chain has TRBV28 and TRBJ1-5; no definite D call. Per germline, CDR1 MDHEN and CDR2 SYDVKM. V was clipped by 6 bases and J by 4 bases, with 13 bases between them. CDR3 length: 14 amino acids. The CDR3 is CASSQFGTNQPQHF. Written as DNA, the CDR3 is TGTGCCAGCAGCCAATTCGGTACGAATCAGCCCCAGCATTTT.

This clone came up a few times. CDR3 nucleotides: TGTGCCACCAGTGATTACGGTCAGCCCCAGCATTTT. Translated, it gives CATSDYGQPQHF. The V call is TRBV24-1, the J call TRBJ1-5; no clear D gene. V lost 2 bases and J 6 bases, leaving 4 bases between the germline ends. The germline gives CDR1 KGHDR, CDR2 SFDVKD. The CDR3 consists of 12 residues.

For this clone: The sample holds other DNA sequences that translate to the same CDR3. The chain carries TRBV5-4 and TRBJ1-1; weak D call: TRBD1 (5 bases). The germline V gene encodes CDR1 SGHNT and CDR2 YYREEE (reference sequence). The CDR3 runs to 13 residues. V was clipped by 1 base and J by 5 bases, with 9 bases between them. This CDR3 reads CASSLFGGTEAFF. The CDR3 DNA follows: TGTGCCAGCAGCTTGTTTGGGGGGACTGAAGCTTTCTTT.

This sequence joins TRBV10-3 and TRBJ2-3; 9 nucleotides agree with TRBD2. V gave up 4 bases and J gave up 6 bases; unmatched junction bases: 11. The germline CDR1 and CDR2 sequences are ENHRY and SYGVKD. This CDR3 has 16 residues. This CDR3 is CAISAPMSGGSDTQYF. Here the CDR3 DNA reads TGTGCCATCAGTGCCCCCATGAGCGGGGGGTCGGATACGCAGTATTTT.

The chain couples TRBV21-1 to TRBJ1-3; the D call in the table, TRBD1, was not verified against the DNA. TRBV21-1 is tagged as a pseudogene. The CDR3 is made up of 16 amino acids. CDR3 residues: CASSKARRAYGNTIYF. DNA of the CDR3: TGTGCCAGCAGCAAAGCGCGCAGGGCGTATGGAAACACCATATATTTT.

This chain connects TRBV5-1 to TRBJ1-5; D is unclear. Germline-derived CDR1 and CDR2 are SGHRS and YFSETQ. Trimming removed 2 bases from V and 1 base from J, with 4 bases in between. The CDR3 extends over 13 amino acids. CDR3 nucleotides: TGCGCCAGCAGCTTAGCAAGCAATCAGCCCCAGCATTTT. Translating it yields CASSLASNQPQHF.

V usage is TRBV28 and J usage is TRBJ1-4, with a tentative D call TRBD1 (6 bases). Trimming shortened V by 7 bases and J by 4 bases, and 22 bases separated the two germline ends. Germline V gene data show CDR1 as MDHEN and CDR2 as SYDVKM. This CDR3 spans 17 amino acids. The CDR3 nucleotides are TGTGCCAGCACCCCCTGGGGGCGCGGGGGTTTTAATGAAAAACTGTTTTTT. Amino acid sequence: CASTPWGRGGFNEKLFF.

The chain joins TRBV6-4 to TRBJ2-3; 14 nucleotides line up with TRBD2. V lost 6 bases, J lost 5 bases, and 7 bases stayed unmatched. Germline V CDR1 and CDR2: MRHNA, SNTAGT. The CDR3 is 16 amino acids. The CDR3 sequence is CASSRLAGGSEDTQYF. In nucleotides, the CDR3 is TGTGCCAGCAGCCGACTAGCGGGGGGGTCGGAAGATACGCAGTATTTT.

This chain connects TRBV7-8 to TRBJ1-4, with D possibly TRBD1 on 6 matching bases. Trimming removed 7 bases from V and 3 bases from J, with 9 bases in between. In germline, CDR1 is SGHVS, CDR2 FQNEAQ. The CDR3 runs 13 residues. The CDR3 reads CASTGGPNEKLFF. The CDR3 nucleotides read TGTGCCAGCACCGGGGGGCCTAATGAAAAACTGTTTTTT. Full variable domain (outside the CDR3, taken from reference TRBV7-8 and TRBJ1-4): GAGVSQSPRYKVAKRGQDVALRCDPISGHVSLFWYQQALGQGPEFLTYFQNEAQLDKSGLPSDRFFAERPEGSVSTLKIQRTQQEDSAVYLCASTGGPNEKLFFGSGTQLSVL.